These 22 T cell receptor beta chains were sequenced from one sample in a study of cytomegalovirus exposure and HLA in healthy donors. The PCR contained 60 Vbeta and 13 Jbeta primers. Clones were sequenced by immunoSEQ multiplex PCR, and TCRdb holds only the in-frame ones, with some missing. The sample has about 180,000 clones, roughly 78% seen once; the top ten hold approximately 13%. Sequenced: PBMCs. The receptors shown here come from a woman aged 50 to 60 in good health and CMV-seropositive.

This clone was observed once. The V gene is TRBV5-1, the J gene TRBJ2-6; TRBD1 matches at 8 bases. This CDR3 has 16 amino acids. Germline CDR1 and CDR2: SGHRS and YFSETQ. The trim removed 4 bases at V and 4 bases at J, leaving 7 bases unmatched. The chain's CDR3 is CASSIGTGTGANVLTF. The CDR3 DNA follows: TGCGCCAGCAGCATCGGGACAGGCACAGGGGCCAACGTCCTGACTTTC. Together with reference TRBV5-1 and TRBJ2-6, the CDR3 gives the full variable domain: KAGVTQTPRYLIKTRGQQVTLSCSPISGHRSVSWYQQTPGQGLQFLFEYFSETQRNKGNFPGRFSGRQFSNSRSEMNVSTLELGDSALYLCASSIGTGTGANVLTFGAGSRLTVL.

V and J are TRBV7-2 and TRBJ1-5; no firm D call. Germline-derived CDR1 and CDR2 are SGHTA and FQGNSA. Deletions cut 4 bases from V and 0 bases from J, with 13 bases between. This CDR3 region has 16 residues. The CDR3 sequence: CASSSAAAVSNQPQHF. As DNA, the CDR3 is TGTGCCAGCAGCTCCGCCGCGGCAGTTAGCAATCAGCCCCAGCATTTT.

This clone was detected only once. The V and J genes are TRBV4-2 and TRBJ2-3; weak D call: TRBD2 (6 bases). The V end lost 7 bases, the J end lost 6 bases, and 14 bases lay between the germline ends. Germline CDR1 is LGHNA and CDR2 is YNFKEQ. CDR3 length: 13 amino acids. DNA of the CDR3: TGTGCCAGCATGGGAACGGCGGGGGATACGCAGTATTTT. As protein: CASMGTAGDTQYF.

There are a few counts of this clone. The chain joins TRBV27 to TRBJ2-7; unclear D gene. Trimming shortened V by 10 bases and J by 2 bases, and 12 bases separated the two germline ends. This CDR3 has 12 amino acids. The germline V gene has CDR1 MNHEY and CDR2 SMNVEV (reference sequence). This CDR3 reads CATNRTPYEQYF. CDR3 DNA: TGTGCCACCAATAGAACCCCCTACGAGCAGTACTTC.

This chain uses TRBV6-6 with TRBJ2-5; 9 nucleotides agree with TRBD2. The J segment lost 1 base and the V segment lost 6 bases, leaving 3 bases of the junction unmatched. Germline CDR1 is MNHNY and CDR2 is SVGAGI (reference sequence). The CDR3 contains 14 residues. CDR3 amino acids: CASRSSGAQETQYF. The CDR3 nucleotides are TGTGCCAGCAGATCTAGCGGGGCCCAAGAGACCCAGTACTTC.

The chain is built from TRBV4-1 and TRBJ1-6, with D perhaps TRBD1 (6 bases). Between the trimmed V and J ends, which lost 4 bases and 6 bases, there was a span of 22 bases. Germline V gene data show CDR1 as MGHRA and CDR2 as YSYEKL. CDR3 length: 18 amino acids. Written as DNA, the CDR3 is TGCGCCAGCAGCCCAAGAATCCCAAACAGGGCACCTAATTCACCCCTCCACTTT. This translates into CASSPRIPNRAPNSPLHF.

The chain has TRBV7-9 and TRBJ2-2; 8 positions agree with TRBD1. Germline assignment: CDR1 SEHNR and CDR2 FQNEAQ (reference sequence). CDR3 length equals 14 residues. The V segment lost 2 bases and the J segment 7 bases; nucleotides outside the gene matches: 3. The CDR3 region has the DNA TGTGCCAGCAGCTTACAGGGGGCAAGCGGGGAGCTGTTTTTT. Translation: CASSLQGASGELFF.

Note on this clone: The junction and the germline gene differ at one end; a read error may be behind it. This chain uses TRBV7-9 with TRBJ1-4; 9 bases line up with TRBD1. The CDR3 extends over 15 amino acids. Germline V CDR1 and CDR2: SEHNR, FQNEAQ (reference sequence). The CDR3 reads CSSSLGTGWDEKLFF. CDR3 sequence (DNA): TGTTCCAGCAGCTTGGGGACAGGGTGGGATGAAAAACTGTTTTTT.

The chain links TRBV27 to TRBJ1-4; D may be TRBD1 (5 bases). Trimming cost V 0 bases and J 5 bases, with 10 bases left between them. The CDR3 sequence is 15 residues long. Germline loops: CDR1 MNHEY, CDR2 SMNVEV (reference sequence). CDR3 sequence reads: CASSLSGQRNEKLFF. The CDR3 nucleotides are TGTGCCAGCAGTTTATCGGGGCAGAGAAATGAAAAACTGTTTTTT.

The rearrangement uses TRBV6-1 and TRBJ2-3; 8 nucleotides agree with TRBD1. From germline, CDR1 is MNHNS and CDR2 SASEGT. The CDR3 loop spans 15 amino acids. V lost 3 bases, J lost 2 bases, and 4 bases stayed unmatched. The CDR3 bases are TGTGCCAGCAGTGAGCGGGACAGGTTCACAGATACGCAGTATTTT. This translates into CASSERDRFTDTQYF.

The rearrangement joins TRBV12-5 to TRBJ1-4, with no clear D. CDR1 is LGHNT, CDR2 FRNRAP, per germline. This CDR3 comprises 9 residues. The CDR3 spells CETIEKLFF. CDR3 nucleotide sequence: TGTGAGACTATAGAAAAACTGTTTTTT.

The chain uses TRBV10-3 and TRBJ2-1; D is possibly TRBD1 (6 bases). V was clipped by 6 bases and J by 10 bases, with 16 bases between them. CDR1 ENHRY and CDR2 SYGVKD come from the germline V gene. This CDR3 spans 13 amino acids. The CDR3 loop reads CAIRADRSPEQFF. DNA for the CDR3: TGTGCCATCAGGGCTGACAGGTCCCCCGAGCAGTTCTTC.

In this sample, this clone turned up a few times. The chain uses TRBV7-2 and TRBJ2-5, with D perhaps TRBD2 (6 bases). This CDR3 contains 15 residues. CDR1 and CDR2 from the germline V gene are SGHTA and FQGNSA. V was shortened by 1 base and J by 5 bases, with 14 bases between the two germline ends. CDR3 amino acids: CASSLGGGAGETQYF. The CDR3 bases are TGTGCCAGCAGCTTAGGCGGCGGGGCCGGGGAGACCCAGTACTTC.

This chain uses TRBV15 with TRBJ1-2; 9 positions agree with TRBD1. V shed 1 base and J 6 bases; nucleotides not matched to a gene: 3. Germline V lookup: CDR1 LNHNV, CDR2 YYDKDF (reference sequence). The CDR3 length is 14 residues. As DNA, the CDR3 is TGTGCCACCAGCAGAGGACAGGGGGGCCATGGCTACACCTTC. Its protein product is CATSRGQGGHGYTF.

The rearrangement links TRBV10-3 to TRBJ1-2, with 11 nucleotides matching TRBD1. V trimming: 3 bases; J trimming: 7 bases; junction bases outside the gene matches: 4. CDR1 and CDR2 from the germline V gene are ENHRY and SYGVKD. CDR3 length: 14 residues. The CDR3 DNA reads TGTGCCATCAGTGATGGGGACAGGGGGGCTGGCTACACCTTC. This gives the protein CAISDGDRGAGYTF.

The rearrangement joins TRBV6-5 to TRBJ2-5; TRBD1 matches at 10 bases. The CDR3 loop spans 14 amino acids. V lost 5 bases and J lost 5; bases outside the gene matches: 5. The germline V gene has CDR1 MNHEY and CDR2 SVGAGI. The CDR3 bases are TGTGCCAGCAGTCGCGGGACAGGGGTGGAGACCCAGTACTTC. This gives the protein CASSRGTGVETQYF.

The chain couples TRBV7-9 to TRBJ2-3, with 9 bases identical to TRBD2. This CDR3 spans 18 amino acids. J gave up 2 bases and V 1 base, and 10 bases lay outside the gene matches. CDR1 is SEHNR, CDR2 FQNEAQ, per germline (reference sequence). CDR3 sequence reads: CASSLGASGVLSTDTQYF. The CDR3 nucleotides are TGTGCCAGCAGCTTAGGTGCTAGCGGGGTCCTCTCCACAGATACGCAGTATTTT.

The J gene is TRBJ2-7, the V gene TRBV29-1; 9 positions match TRBD2. Germline assignment: CDR1 SQVTM and CDR2 ANQGSEA. CDR3 length: 16 amino acids. V trimming: 6 bases; J trimming: 2 bases; junction bases outside the gene matches: 14. CDR3 sequence reads: CSVTQEGGGAPYEQYF. CDR3 nucleotides: TGCAGCGTCACCCAGGAGGGCGGGGGGGCCCCCTACGAGCAGTACTTC.

CDR3 amino acids: CATSRDSTGNTEAFF. DNA of the CDR3: TGTGCCACCAGCAGAGATTCGACAGGGAACACTGAAGCTTTCTTT. The rearrangement links TRBV15 to TRBJ1-1; tentatively, D is TRBD1 (6 bases). The germline V and J ends were trimmed by 0 bases and 1 base, with 9 bases remaining between them. The CDR3 spans 15 residues. Germline-derived CDR1 and CDR2 are LNHNV and YYDKDF (reference sequence).

A note on this clone: The junction differs from germline at one of its ends, possibly a read error. The V call is TRBV25-1, the J call TRBJ2-7; TRBD2 agrees at 10 bases. Germline loops: CDR1 MGHDK, CDR2 SYGVNS. The CDR3 totals 12 residues. As DNA, the CDR3 is TGTGCCAGCAGAGGAGCGGGGGGGCCTCGGAGCTTC. This sequence encodes CASRGAGGPRSF.

With respect to this clone: Additional DNA sequences in this sample encode the identical CDR3. The chain carries TRBV7-9 and TRBJ2-2; 7 positions agree with TRBD2. Losses at the gene ends were 2 bases for V and 2 bases for J; bases not matched to a gene: 5. The germline V gene encodes CDR1 SEHNR and CDR2 FQNEAQ (reference sequence). The CDR3 has 16 residues. This CDR3 is CASSLRTGGNTGELFF. As DNA, the CDR3 is TGTGCCAGCAGCTTACGCACGGGGGGAAACACCGGGGAGCTGTTTTTT.

This clone appeared a few times. The V and J genes are TRBV5-6 and TRBJ1-2, with unresolved D. The length of the CDR3 is 14 residues. CDR1 and CDR2 from the germline V gene are SGHDT and YYEEEE. Trimming shortened V by 4 bases and J by 3 bases, and 13 bases separated the two germline ends. The CDR3 DNA reads as TGTGCCAGCAGCCTCGGTCGGCAGGACTATGGCTACACCTTC. It yields the protein CASSLGRQDYGYTF.